These 24 T cell receptor beta chains originate from one sample sequenced in a study of CD8+ T cells in alopecia areata. Described treatment: oral pan-JAK inhibitor, 5-10 mg twice daily. TCR sequencing used cDNA made by reverse transcription of extracted RNA. Here immunoSEQ multiplex PCR was the method, and the copy in TCRdb shows in-frame clones only, minus some. The data contain 180,000 or so clones, about 53% of them seen just once; the ten biggest clones take up 10% to 13%. Material: CD8+ T cells sorted from blood, obtained at week 24, from a patient treated with tofacitinib. Receptors originate from a human donor with alopecia areata.

To note about this clone: One end of the junction does not line up with germline, which may come from a read error. The chain couples TRBV5-1 to TRBJ1-1; D is uncertain. From germline, CDR1 is SGHRS and CDR2 YFSETQ. The CDR3 has 13 amino acids. CDR3 sequence: CASGLGPNTEAFF. As DNA, the CDR3 is TGCGCCAGCGGCTTAGGTCCGAACACTGAAGCTTTCTTT.

This chain links TRBV19 with TRBJ1-1; 9 nucleotides align to TRBD1. V lost 3 bases to trimming and J lost 11 bases; unmatched junction nucleotides: 10. Germline CDR1 is LNHDA and CDR2 is SQIVND (reference sequence). The CDR3 is made up of 14 amino acids. As DNA, the CDR3 is TGTGCCAGTAGTATCTCCGGGACAGGGCGAGGGGCTTTCTTT. Translating it yields CASSISGTGRGAFF.

The chain links TRBV11-2 to TRBJ2-3, with D unclear. CDR3 length: 15 amino acids. Germline lookup yields CDR1 SGHAT and CDR2 FQNNGV. The V end was cut by 5 bases, the J end by 5 bases, with 17 bases between. CDR3 nucleotides: TGTGCCAGCAGCGTGGGTGGTGGGCGCGGAGATACGCAGTATTTT. Its protein is CASSVGGGRGDTQYF.

The chain employs TRBV5-6 and TRBJ1-5; a possible D gene is TRBD1 (5 bases). CDR1 SGHDT and CDR2 YYEEEE come from the germline V gene. The CDR3 runs to 15 residues. The V and J ends lost 1 base and 3 bases respectively, with 11 bases between them. The CDR3 DNA is TGTGCCAGCAGCTTGCACAGGATTTCCAATCAGCCCCAGCATTTT. This translates into CASSLHRISNQPQHF.

The chain combines TRBV30 with TRBJ2-7, with D possibly matching TRBD2 (5 bases). Germline lookup yields CDR1 GTSNPN and CDR2 SVGIG (reference sequence). V was trimmed by 0 bases and J by 0 bases, leaving 12 bases between them. The CDR3 length is 15 residues. Written as DNA, the CDR3 is TGTGCCTGGAGTGTACCTCGTGGGAGCTCCTACGAGCAGTACTTC. Translation: CAWSVPRGSSYEQYF.

The chain carries TRBV7-9 and TRBJ1-1; D is unresolved. V was clipped by 5 bases and J by 1 base, with 8 bases between them. CDR1 SEHNR and CDR2 FQNEAQ come from the germline V gene (reference sequence). This CDR3 has 13 residues. The CDR3 DNA reads TGTGCCAGCAGCCTGACGGGGAACACTGAAGCTTTCTTT. This encodes CASSLTGNTEAFF.

This clone was counted only a few times. This chain uses TRBV7-9 with TRBJ2-6; D is unclear. Trimming left V 7 bases short and J 0 bases short, with 7 bases between. This CDR3 region has 14 residues. CDR1 and CDR2 (germline): SEHNR, FQNEAQ (reference sequence). CDR3 DNA sequence: TGTGCCAGCACCTTGGGCTCTGGGGCCAACGTCCTGACTTTC. It is translated as CASTLGSGANVLTF.

The rearrangement links TRBV14 to TRBJ2-6; a weak D match, TRBD1 (6 bases). V was clipped by 4 bases and J by 0 bases, with 25 bases between them. The CDR3 has 21 amino acids. Germline lookup yields CDR1 SGHDN and CDR2 FVKESK. Written as DNA, the CDR3 is TGTGCCAGCAGCCGTAGTAGCCGGGACACCGTTCGGGGCTCTGGGGCCAACGTCCTGACTTTC. Protein product: CASSRSSRDTVRGSGANVLTF.

V and J are TRBV9 and TRBJ2-2; perhaps TRBD2 as D (5 bases). Germline CDR1 and CDR2: SGDLS and YYNGEE. This CDR3 has 18 amino acids. With 0 bases removed from V and 1 base from J, the gap between germline ends came to 16 bases. CDR3 residues: CASSVAGMRARNTGELFF. In nucleotides, the CDR3 is TGTGCCAGCAGCGTAGCTGGTATGAGGGCTCGGAACACCGGGGAGCTGTTTTTT.

This clone was detected only a few times. V is TRBV7-8 and J is TRBJ2-1; D gene unclear. V was pared by 2 bases and J by 9 bases, with 8 bases between. Germline V gives CDR1 SGHVS, CDR2 FQNEAQ. The CDR3 loop spans 12 amino acids. The CDR3 DNA reads as TGTGCCAGCAGCTTAAAGGCTGCTGAGCAGTTCTTC. Translation gives CASSLKAAEQFF.

The CDR3 spells CASSQVAGGEDEQFF. The CDR3 bases are TGCGCCAGCAGCCAAGTTGCGGGGGGGGAGGATGAGCAGTTCTTC. The genes are TRBV4-3 and TRBJ2-1, with 9 bases that match TRBD2. This CDR3 has 15 amino acids. The germline gives CDR1 LGHNA, CDR2 YSLEER. J gave up 8 bases and V 1 base, and 6 bases lay outside the gene matches.

The V and J genes are TRBV7-9 and TRBJ2-3, with unresolved D. CDR3 length equals 12 residues. Trimming stripped 4 bases from V and 2 bases from J, with 4 bases between. The germline CDR1 and CDR2 sequences are SEHNR and FQNEAQ (reference sequence). Written as DNA, the CDR3 is TGTGCCAGCAGCTACGCCACAGATACGCAGTATTTT. Translation: CASSYATDTQYF.

The gene calls are TRBV4-2 and TRBJ2-7; 7 bases agree with TRBD2. This CDR3 has 15 residues. The germline CDR1 and CDR2 sequences are LGHNA and YNFKEQ. V dropped 4 bases and J dropped 4; count of bases not matched to a gene: 10. The DNA for the CDR3 is TGTGCCAGCAGCCCCGTGGGGGGAGGGGAGTACGAGCAGTACTTC. Amino acids: CASSPVGGGEYEQYF.

The V call is TRBV7-8, the J call TRBJ2-1, with no clear D. In germline, CDR1 is SGHVS, CDR2 FQNEAQ. V lost 5 bases to trimming and J lost 6 bases, with 14 bases between them. CDR3 length: 14 residues. CDR3 sequence reads: CASSPSVVGNEQFF. For the CDR3, the DNA is TGTGCCAGCAGCCCGTCCGTGGTCGGCAATGAGCAGTTCTTC. Full variable domain (missing parts from reference TRBV7-8 and TRBJ2-1): GAGVSQSPRYKVAKRGQDVALRCDPISGHVSLFWYQQALGQGPEFLTYFQNEAQLDKSGLPSDRFFAERPEGSVSTLKIQRTQQEDSAVYLCASSPSVVGNEQFFGPGTRLTVL.

A single count supports this clone. CDR3 nucleotides: TGTGCCAGCAGCTGGACAGGGGGCGAAACTGAAGCTTTCTTT. This sequence encodes CASSWTGGETEAFF. The chain links TRBV7-9 to TRBJ1-1, with 11 bases matching TRBD1. Germline CDR1 and CDR2: SEHNR and FQNEAQ (reference sequence). V was pared by 4 bases and J by 5 bases, with 3 bases of the junction left unmatched. CDR3 length: 14 amino acids. The full variable domain, rest sourced from reference TRBV7-9 and TRBJ1-1, is DTGVSQNPRHKITKRGQNVTFRCDPISEHNRLYWYRQTLGQGPEFLTYFQNEAQLEKSRLLSDRFSAERPKGSFSTLEIQRTEQGDSAMYLCASSWTGGETEAFFGQGTRLTVV.

The CDR3 DNA follows: TGTGCCAGCAGCCTCGACAGGGACGAGCAGTACTTC. This codes for CASSLDRDEQYF. The V call is TRBV7-8, the J call TRBJ2-7, with 7 bases matching TRBD1. Trimming at V came to 5 bases and at J to 5 bases, leaving 3 bases not matched to a gene. CDR1 is SGHVS and CDR2 is FQNEAQ in the germline V gene. The CDR3 consists of 12 residues.

For the CDR3, the DNA is TGTGCCAGCAGCTCCGACGAACTGAACACTGAAGCTTTCTTT. It specifies CASSSDELNTEAFF. The V gene is TRBV6-6, the J gene TRBJ1-1; D unresolved. Per germline, CDR1 MNHNY and CDR2 SVGAGI (reference sequence). The CDR3 spans 14 residues. Deletions cut 6 bases from V and 0 bases from J, with 11 bases between.

V is TRBV5-6 and J is TRBJ1-2; tentatively, D is TRBD1 (5 bases). The V and J ends lost 2 bases and 0 bases respectively, with 11 bases between them. The CDR3 is made up of 15 amino acids. CDR1 is SGHDT, CDR2 YYEEEE, per germline. In DNA form, the CDR3 reads TGTGCCAGCAGCTTATCGACAGCTTCTAACTATGGCTACACCTTC. It encodes CASSLSTASNYGYTF.

The gene calls are TRBV6-5 and TRBJ1-5; 8 nucleotides agree with TRBD1. Germline V gives CDR1 MNHEY, CDR2 SVGAGI. The CDR3 has 15 residues. Germline trimming cut 4 bases from V and 1 base from J; bases unmatched to any gene: 3. Here the CDR3 reads CASSSTGGSNQPQHF. The CDR3 nucleotides are TGTGCCAGCAGTTCAACAGGGGGAAGCAATCAGCCCCAGCATTTT.

The chain has TRBV7-8 and TRBJ1-1; no firm D call. The CDR3 loop spans 12 amino acids. The V gene's germline CDR1 is SGHVS and CDR2 FQNEAQ. V lost 2 bases and J lost 3, with 4 bases in between. The CDR3 DNA is TGTGCCAGCAGCTTATCAGACACTGAAGCTTTCTTT. Its translation: CASSLSDTEAFF. The full variable domain, completed using reference TRBV7-8 and TRBJ1-1, is GAGVSQSPRYKVAKRGQDVALRCDPISGHVSLFWYQQALGQGPEFLTYFQNEAQLDKSGLPSDRFFAERPEGSVSTLKIQRTQQEDSAVYLCASSLSDTEAFFGQGTRLTVV.

This clone was counted only a few times. The chain couples TRBV27 to TRBJ1-2; 7 bases are a match to TRBD1. This CDR3 comprises 12 residues. The trim removed 5 bases at V and 4 bases at J, leaving 1 base unmatched. The germline CDR1 and CDR2 sequences are MNHEY and SMNVEV (reference sequence). CDR3 in DNA: TGTGCCAGCAGTCCAGGGGGCTATGGCTACACCTTC. It yields the protein CASSPGGYGYTF.

The chain is built from TRBV6-5 and TRBJ1-2, with 9 bases lining up with TRBD1. Germline loops: CDR1 MNHEY, CDR2 SVGAGI. This CDR3 is 12 amino acids long. With V trimmed by 5 bases and J by 8 bases, 3 bases remained unmatched. The CDR3 here is CASSPDRGGYTF. The CDR3 DNA sequence: TGTGCCAGCAGTCCGGACAGGGGCGGCTACACCTTC.

This sequence joins TRBV5-8 and TRBJ2-2; the D gene could be TRBD1 or TRBD2 (5 bases each). The V and J ends lost 6 bases and 7 bases respectively, with 10 bases between them. Germline V gives CDR1 SGHTS, CDR2 YDEGEE. The CDR3 sequence is 12 residues long. This CDR3 is CASTEGSGELFF. CDR3 sequence (DNA): TGTGCCAGCACCGAGGGGAGCGGGGAGCTGTTTTTT.

J is TRBJ2-2 and V is TRBV4-1; 8 bases agree with TRBD1. The germline V gene has CDR1 MGHRA and CDR2 YSYEKL. This CDR3 spans 14 amino acids. V gave up 2 bases and J gave up 6 bases; unmatched junction bases: 2. The CDR3 protein is CASSQQQGAGELFF. The DNA of the CDR3 is TGCGCCAGCAGCCAACAACAGGGGGCCGGGGAGCTGTTTTTT.